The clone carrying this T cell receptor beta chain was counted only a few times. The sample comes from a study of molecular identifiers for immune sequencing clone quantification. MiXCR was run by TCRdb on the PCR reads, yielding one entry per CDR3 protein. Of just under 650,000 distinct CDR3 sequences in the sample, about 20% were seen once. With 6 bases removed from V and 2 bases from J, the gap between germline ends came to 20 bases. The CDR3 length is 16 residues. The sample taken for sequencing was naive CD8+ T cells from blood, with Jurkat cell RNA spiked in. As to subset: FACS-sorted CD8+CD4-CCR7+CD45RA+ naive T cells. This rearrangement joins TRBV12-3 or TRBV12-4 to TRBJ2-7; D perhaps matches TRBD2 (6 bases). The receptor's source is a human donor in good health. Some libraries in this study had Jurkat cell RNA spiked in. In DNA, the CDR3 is TGTGCCAGCAGCCACCTTAGCGGACCCTTCCCCTACGAGCAGTACTTC. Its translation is CASSHLSGPFPYEQYF.